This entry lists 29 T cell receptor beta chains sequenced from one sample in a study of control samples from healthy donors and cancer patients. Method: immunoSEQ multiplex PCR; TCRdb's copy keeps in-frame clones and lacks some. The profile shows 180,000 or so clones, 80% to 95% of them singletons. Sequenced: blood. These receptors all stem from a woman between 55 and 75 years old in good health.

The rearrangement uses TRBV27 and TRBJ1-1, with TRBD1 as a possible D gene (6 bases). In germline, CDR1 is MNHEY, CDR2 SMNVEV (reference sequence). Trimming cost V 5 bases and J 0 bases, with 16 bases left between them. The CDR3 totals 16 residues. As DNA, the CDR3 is TGTGCCAGCAGTCCGTTGACAGGTCCCATGAACACTGAAGCTTTCTTT. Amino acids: CASSPLTGPMNTEAFF.

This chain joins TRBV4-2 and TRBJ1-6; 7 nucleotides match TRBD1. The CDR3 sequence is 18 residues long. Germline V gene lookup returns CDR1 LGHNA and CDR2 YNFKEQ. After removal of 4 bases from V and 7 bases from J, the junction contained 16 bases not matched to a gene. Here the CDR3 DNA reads TGTGCCAGCAGCCCGTCCTCGACAGGGTTCCTTCAAAATTCACCCCTCCACTTT. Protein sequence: CASSPSSTGFLQNSPLHF.

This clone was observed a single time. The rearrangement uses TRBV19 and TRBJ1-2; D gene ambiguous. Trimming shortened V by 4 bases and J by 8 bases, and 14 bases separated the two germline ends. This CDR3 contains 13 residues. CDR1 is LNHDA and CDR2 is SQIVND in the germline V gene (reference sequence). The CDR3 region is CASSRKAASGYTF. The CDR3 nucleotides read TGTGCCAGTAGTAGGAAGGCGGCGAGCGGCTACACCTTC.

CDR3 nucleotides: TGTGCCAGCAGTGAAGAGAACGTCTCCTACGAGCAGTACTTC. It specifies CASSEENVSYEQYF. This chain uses TRBV2 with TRBJ2-7, with D hard to call. V was clipped by 1 base and J by 0 bases, with 7 bases between them. CDR1 and CDR2 from the germline V gene are SNHLY and FYNNEI. There are 14 residues in the CDR3. Using reference TRBV2 and TRBJ2-7 for the parts outside the CDR3, the full variable domain is EPEVTQTPSHQVTQMGQEVILRCVPISNHLYFYWYRQILGQKVEFLVSFYNNEISEKSEIFDDQFSVERPDGSNFTLKIRSTKLEDSAMYFCASSEENVSYEQYFGPGTRLTVT.

CDR3 bases: TGTGCCAGCAGTTACTCTCAGGGGAAGAACACTGAAGCTTTCTTT. Its translation: CASSYSQGKNTEAFF. The rearrangement joins TRBV6-6 to TRBJ1-1; D possibly corresponds to TRBD1 (6 bases). V shed 0 bases and J shed 1 base, with 9 bases lying between them. CDR3 length: 15 amino acids. Germline assignment: CDR1 MNHNY and CDR2 SVGAGI (reference sequence).

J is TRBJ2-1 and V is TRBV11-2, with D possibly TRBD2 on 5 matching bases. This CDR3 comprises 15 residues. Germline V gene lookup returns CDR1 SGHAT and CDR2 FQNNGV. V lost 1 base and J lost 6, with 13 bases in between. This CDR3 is CASSLGALASNEQFF. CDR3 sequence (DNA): TGTGCCAGCAGCTTAGGGGCGTTAGCGAGCAATGAGCAGTTCTTC. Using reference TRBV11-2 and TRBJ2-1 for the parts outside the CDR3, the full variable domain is EAGVAQSPRYKIIEKRQSVAFWCNPISGHATLYWYQQILGQGPKLLIQFQNNGVVDDSQLPKDRFSAERLKGVDSTLKIQPAKLEDSAVYLCASSLGALASNEQFFGPGTRLTVL.

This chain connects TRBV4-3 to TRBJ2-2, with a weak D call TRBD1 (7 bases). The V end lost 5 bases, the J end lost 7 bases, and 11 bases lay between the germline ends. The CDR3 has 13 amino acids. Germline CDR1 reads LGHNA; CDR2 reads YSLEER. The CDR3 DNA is TGCGCCAGCAGCGTCAGGGGGGTCGGGGAGCTGTTTTTT. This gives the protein CASSVRGVGELFF.

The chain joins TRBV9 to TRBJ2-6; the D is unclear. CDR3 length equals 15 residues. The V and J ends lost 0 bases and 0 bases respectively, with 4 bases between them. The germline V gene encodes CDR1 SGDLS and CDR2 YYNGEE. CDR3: CASSVVVSGANVLTF. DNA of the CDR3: TGTGCCAGCAGCGTAGTCGTCTCTGGGGCCAACGTCCTGACTTTC. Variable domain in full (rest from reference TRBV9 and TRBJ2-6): DSGVTQTPKHLITATGQRVTLRCSPRSGDLSVYWYQQSLDQGLQFLIQYYNGEERAKGNILERFSAQQFPDLHSELNLSSLELGDSALYFCASSVVVSGANVLTFGAGSRLTVL.

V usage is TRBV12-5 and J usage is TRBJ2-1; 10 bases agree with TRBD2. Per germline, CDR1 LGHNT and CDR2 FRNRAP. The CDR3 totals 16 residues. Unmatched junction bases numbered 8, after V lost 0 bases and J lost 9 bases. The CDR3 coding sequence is TGTGCTAGTGGTTTGGTACTGAGCGGGGGGGCCGGTGAGCAGTTCTTC. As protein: CASGLVLSGGAGEQFF. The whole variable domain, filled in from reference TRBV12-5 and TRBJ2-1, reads DARVTQTPRHKVTEMGQEVTMRCQPILGHNTVFWYRQTMMQGLELLAYFRNRAPLDDSGMPKDRFSAEMPDATLATLKIQPSEPRDSAVYFCASGLVLSGGAGEQFFGPGTRLTVL.

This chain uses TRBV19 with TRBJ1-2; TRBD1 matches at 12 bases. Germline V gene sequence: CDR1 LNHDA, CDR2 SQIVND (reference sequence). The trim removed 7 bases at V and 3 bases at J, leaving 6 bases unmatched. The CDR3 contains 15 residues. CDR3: CASKGTGGGYYGYTF. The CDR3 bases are TGTGCCAGTAAAGGGACAGGGGGCGGTTACTATGGCTACACCTTC. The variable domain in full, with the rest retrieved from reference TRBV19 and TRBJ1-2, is DGGITQSPKYLFRKEGQNVTLSCEQNLNHDAMYWYRQDPGQGLRLIYYSQIVNDFQKGDIAEGYSVSREKKESFPLTVTSAQKNPTAFYLCASKGTGGGYYGYTFGSGTRLTVV.

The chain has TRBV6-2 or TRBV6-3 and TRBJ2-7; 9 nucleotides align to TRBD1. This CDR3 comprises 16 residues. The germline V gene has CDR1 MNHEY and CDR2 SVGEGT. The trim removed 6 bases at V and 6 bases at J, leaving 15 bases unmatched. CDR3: CASSPGQGRVPGEQYF. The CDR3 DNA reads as TGTGCCAGCAGCCCGGGACAGGGAAGGGTCCCGGGCGAGCAGTACTTC.

The CDR3 sequence is CASSESGNEKLFF. The CDR3 coding sequence is TGTGCCAGCAGTGAATCTGGGAATGAAAAACTGTTTTTT. This chain connects TRBV2 to TRBJ1-4; no definite D call. CDR3 length: 13 residues. Germline CDR1 is SNHLY and CDR2 is FYNNEI. Trimming pared 2 bases from V and 5 bases from J, leaving 6 bases between.

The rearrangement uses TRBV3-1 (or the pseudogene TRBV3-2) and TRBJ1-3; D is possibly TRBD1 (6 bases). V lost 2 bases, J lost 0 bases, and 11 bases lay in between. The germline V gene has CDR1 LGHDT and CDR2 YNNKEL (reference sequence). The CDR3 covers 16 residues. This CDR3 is CASSQPTGSSGNTIYF. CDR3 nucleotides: TGTGCCAGCAGCCAACCTACAGGGTCCTCTGGAAACACCATATATTTT.

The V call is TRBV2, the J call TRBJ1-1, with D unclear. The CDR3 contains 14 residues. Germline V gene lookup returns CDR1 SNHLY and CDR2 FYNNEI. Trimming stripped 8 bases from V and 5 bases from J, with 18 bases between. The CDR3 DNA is TGTGCCAGCCGGCTGGTCAGTGTTAAGACTGAAGCTTTCTTT. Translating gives CASRLVSVKTEAFF.

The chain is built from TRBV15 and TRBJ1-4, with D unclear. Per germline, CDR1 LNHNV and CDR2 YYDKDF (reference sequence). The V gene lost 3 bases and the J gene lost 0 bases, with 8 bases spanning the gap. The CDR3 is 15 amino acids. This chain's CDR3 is CATSSQPATNEKLFF. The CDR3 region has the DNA TGTGCCACCAGCAGTCAGCCCGCAACTAATGAAAAACTGTTTTTT.

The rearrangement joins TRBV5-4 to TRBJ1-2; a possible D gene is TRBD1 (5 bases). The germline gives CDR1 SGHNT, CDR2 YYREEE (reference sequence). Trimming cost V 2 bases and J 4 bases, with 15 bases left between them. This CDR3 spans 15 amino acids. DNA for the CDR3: TGTGCCAGCAGCTTACCCACTGACAGCACCTATGGCTACACCTTC. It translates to CASSLPTDSTYGYTF.

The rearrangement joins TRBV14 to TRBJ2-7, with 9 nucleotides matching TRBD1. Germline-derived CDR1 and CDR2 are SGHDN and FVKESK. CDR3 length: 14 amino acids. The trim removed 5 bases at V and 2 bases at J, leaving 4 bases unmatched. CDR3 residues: CASSEQGAPYEQYF. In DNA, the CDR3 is TGTGCCAGCAGCGAACAGGGGGCACCCTACGAGCAGTACTTC.

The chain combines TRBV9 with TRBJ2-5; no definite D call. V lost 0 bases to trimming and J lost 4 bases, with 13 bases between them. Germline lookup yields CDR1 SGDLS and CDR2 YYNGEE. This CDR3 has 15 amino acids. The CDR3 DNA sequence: TGTGCCAGCAGCGTAGCGGTAGAAATGGGAGAGACCCAGTACTTC. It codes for CASSVAVEMGETQYF.

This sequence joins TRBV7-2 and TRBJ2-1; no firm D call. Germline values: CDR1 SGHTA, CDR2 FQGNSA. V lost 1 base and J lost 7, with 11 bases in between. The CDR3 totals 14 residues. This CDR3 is CASSLELLVNEQFF. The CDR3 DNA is TGTGCCAGCAGCTTAGAGCTTCTAGTAAATGAGCAGTTCTTC.

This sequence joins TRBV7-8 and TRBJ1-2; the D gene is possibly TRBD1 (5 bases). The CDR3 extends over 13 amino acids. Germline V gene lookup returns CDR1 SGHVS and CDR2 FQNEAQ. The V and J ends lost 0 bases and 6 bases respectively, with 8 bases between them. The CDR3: CASSLARDDGYTF. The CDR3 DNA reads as TGTGCCAGCAGCTTAGCGAGGGACGATGGCTACACCTTC.

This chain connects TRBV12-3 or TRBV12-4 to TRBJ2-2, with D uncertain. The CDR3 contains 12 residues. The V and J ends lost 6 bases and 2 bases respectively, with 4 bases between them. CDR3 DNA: TGTGCCAGCAGGTACAACACCGGGGAGCTGTTTTTT. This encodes CASRYNTGELFF.

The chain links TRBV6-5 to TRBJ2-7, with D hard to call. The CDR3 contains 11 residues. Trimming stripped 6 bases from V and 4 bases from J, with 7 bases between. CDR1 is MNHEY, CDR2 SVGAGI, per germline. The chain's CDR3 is CASSLWYEQYF. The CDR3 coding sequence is TGTGCCAGCAGCCTCTGGTACGAGCAGTACTTC.

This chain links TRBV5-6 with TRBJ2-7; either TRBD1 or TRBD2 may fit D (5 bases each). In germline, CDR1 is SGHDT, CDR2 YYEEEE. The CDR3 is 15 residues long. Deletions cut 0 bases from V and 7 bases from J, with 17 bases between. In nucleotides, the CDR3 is TGTGCCAGCAGCTTGGGGCAGGGTAGGCCGGGGGAGCAGTACTTC. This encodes CASSLGQGRPGEQYF.

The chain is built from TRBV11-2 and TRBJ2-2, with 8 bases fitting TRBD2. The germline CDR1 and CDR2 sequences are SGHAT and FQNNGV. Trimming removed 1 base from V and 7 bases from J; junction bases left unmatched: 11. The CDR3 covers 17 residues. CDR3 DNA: TGTGCCAGCAGCTTAGGTTTGCCGGGGGGGCATAACGGGGAGCTGTTTTTT. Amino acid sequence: CASSLGLPGGHNGELFF.

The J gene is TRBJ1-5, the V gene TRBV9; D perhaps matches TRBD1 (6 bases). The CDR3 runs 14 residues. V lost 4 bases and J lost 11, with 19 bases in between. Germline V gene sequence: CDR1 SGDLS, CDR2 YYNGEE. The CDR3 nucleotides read TGTGCCAGCAGCCCTTCGGACAGCCCTCAAGCCCAGCATTTT. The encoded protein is CASSPSDSPQAQHF.

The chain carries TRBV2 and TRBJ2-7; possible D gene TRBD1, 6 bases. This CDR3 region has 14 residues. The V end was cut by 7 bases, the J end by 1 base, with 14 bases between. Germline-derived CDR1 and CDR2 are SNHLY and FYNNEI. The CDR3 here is CASKLGGSSYEQYF. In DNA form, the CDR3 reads TGTGCCAGCAAATTAGGGGGTAGTTCCTACGAGCAGTACTTC.

CDR3 sequence (DNA): TGCGCCAGCAGCCCTATGACAGGGATGAACACTGAAGCTTTCTTT. As protein: CASSPMTGMNTEAFF. This sequence joins TRBV5-1 and TRBJ1-1, with 7 bases aligning to TRBD1. The CDR3 totals 15 residues. Trimming cost V 4 bases and J 0 bases; bases outside gene matches: 6. CDR1 and CDR2 from the germline V gene are SGHRS and YFSETQ.

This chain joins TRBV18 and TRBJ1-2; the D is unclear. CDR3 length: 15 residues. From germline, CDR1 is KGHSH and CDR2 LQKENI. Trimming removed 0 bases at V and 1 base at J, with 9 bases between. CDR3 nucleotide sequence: TGTGCCAGCTCACCACCTAATACAATTAACTATGGCTACACCTTC. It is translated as CASSPPNTINYGYTF.

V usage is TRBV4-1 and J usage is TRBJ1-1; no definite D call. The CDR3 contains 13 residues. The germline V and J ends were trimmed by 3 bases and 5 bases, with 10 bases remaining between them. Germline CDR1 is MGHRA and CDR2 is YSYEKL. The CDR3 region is CASSHRDRTEAFF. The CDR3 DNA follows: TGCGCCAGCAGCCACCGGGATCGGACTGAAGCTTTCTTT.